The 22 T cell receptor beta chains below were found in one sample sequenced in a study of T cell repertoires in cytomegalovirus infection. These receptors' antigens are unknown. From the reads, TCRdb called clonotypes with MiXCR, one entry per CDR3 protein. The table lists 650,000 to 900,000 distinct CDR3 sequences, about 29% of them singletons. Here the sequenced sample was cultured CD8+ T cells from PBMCs, taken from culture after CMV antigen stimulation. These receptors came from a human donor in good health (CMV status not recorded). Some clones in this sample may be carry-over from other donors' samples.

Comments on this clonotype: A much larger clone differs from this one at a single base, so this may be a read error. CDR3 sequence: CASSLHGTYEQYV. CDR3 bases: TGTGCCAGCAGTTTACATGGGACCTACGAGCAGTACGTC. This rearrangement joins TRBV12-3 or TRBV12-4 to TRBJ2-7, with D uncertain. Trimming took 2 bases from V and 2 from J, leaving 7 bases between them. This CDR3 contains 13 residues.

Ten or more counts support this clonotype. This chain uses TRBV6-2 or TRBV6-3 with TRBJ2-1; weak D call: TRBD1 (5 bases). Germline loops: CDR1 MNHEY, CDR2 SVGEGT. This CDR3 spans 15 amino acids. Trimming left V 6 bases short and J 9 bases short, with 21 bases between. In DNA form, the CDR3 reads TGTGCCAGCAGACCCGGGCAGGACATACGACGTGAGCAGTTCTTC. Its translation: CASRPGQDIRREQFF.

This chain joins TRBV27 and TRBJ2-7; D is possibly TRBD2 (5 bases). CDR3 length: 13 amino acids. V lost 4 bases and J 6 bases, leaving 13 bases between the germline ends. The germline CDR1 and CDR2 sequences are MNHEY and SMNVEV (reference sequence). The DNA of the CDR3 is TGTGCCAGCAGTTCAAGGCCGGGGATCGAGCAGTACGTC. It codes for CASSSRPGIEQYV.

This clonotype is a singleton in its sample. This chain connects TRBV20-1 to TRBJ1-6; D is perhaps TRBD1 (5 bases). CDR1 and CDR2 from the germline V gene are DFQATT and SNEGSKA (reference sequence). Deletions cut 0 bases from V and 11 bases from J, with 26 bases between. The CDR3 extends over 18 amino acids. The CDR3 DNA reads as TGCAGTGCTAGAGATCGGGAAGTGAGCGGCAGGGTGGAGGCACCCCTCCACTTT. Translating gives CSARDREVSGRVEAPLHF.

This clonotype has only a few counts. The rearrangement links TRBV6-2 or TRBV6-3 to TRBJ1-1; perhaps TRBD1 as D (6 bases). Germline V gives CDR1 MNHEY, CDR2 SVGEGT. The CDR3 runs to 14 residues. Trimming cost V 7 bases and J 4 bases, with 16 bases left between them. The CDR3 loop reads CASKEGGWSTEAFF. The CDR3 DNA follows: TGTGCCAGCAAGGAAGGGGGGTGGAGCACTGAAGCTTTCTTT.

This clonotype was picked up a small number of times. The rearrangement links TRBV7-9 to TRBJ1-1; maybe TRBD1 (5 bases). The CDR3 is made up of 15 amino acids. V dropped 1 base and J dropped 4 bases, with 13 bases sitting between them. CDR1 SEHNR and CDR2 FQNEAQ come from the germline V gene (reference sequence). In DNA, the CDR3 is TGTGCCAGCAGCTTAGTGGCCAGAAGGGGCACTGAAGCTTTCTTT. Translation gives CASSLVARRGTEAFF.

At least ten counts were recorded for this clonotype. The rearrangement links TRBV6-9 to TRBJ2-3, with 11 nucleotides matching TRBD2. V dropped 6 bases and J dropped 3; count of bases not matched to a gene: 5. CDR1 is MNHGY, CDR2 SVAAGI, per germline. This CDR3 comprises 15 residues. DNA for the CDR3: TGTGCCAGCAGCCTGACTAGCGGGAAGACAGATACGCAGTATTTT. Protein sequence: CASSLTSGKTDTQYF.

This clonotype was seen a few times. The chain combines TRBV10-3 with TRBJ2-3; D is uncertain. The ends were cut back, 2 bases at V and 2 bases at J, with 11 bases in the middle. This CDR3 comprises 15 residues. Germline assignment: CDR1 ENHRY and CDR2 SYGVKD. CDR3 loop: CAISEEDRHTDTQYF. In nucleotides, the CDR3 is TGTGCCATCAGTGAGGAGGACCGCCACACAGATACGCAGTATTTT.

This clonotype was counted only a few times. J is TRBJ1-1 and V is TRBV3-1; D not certain. The CDR3 runs 13 residues. The V gene lost 4 bases and the J gene lost 1 base, with 7 bases spanning the gap. Germline V gene lookup returns CDR1 LGHDT and CDR2 YNNKEL (reference sequence). DNA of the CDR3: TGTGCCAGCAGCCCACAGTCGAACACTGAAGCTTTCTTT. This encodes CASSPQSNTEAFF.

This clonotype was detected only a few times. The chain uses TRBV20-1 and TRBJ1-2, with no clear D. The CDR3 spans 15 residues. Germline V gene data show CDR1 as DFQATT and CDR2 as SNEGSKA (reference sequence). Trimming took off 0 bases at V and 4 bases at J, with 15 bases between the two ends. The CDR3 DNA sequence: TGCAGTGCTAGAGACGGCACTGGAGTGATCTATGGCTACACCTTC. It encodes CSARDGTGVIYGYTF.

This sequence joins TRBV29-1 and TRBJ2-3, with D tentatively TRBD2 (6 bases). The CDR3 covers 13 residues. The germline V gene has CDR1 SQVTM and CDR2 ANQGSEA. Deletions cut 3 bases from V and 3 bases from J, with 10 bases between. CDR3 nucleotides: TGCAGCGTTGATGGGACTTCAACAGATACGCAGTATTTT. Residues: CSVDGTSTDTQYF.

This sequence joins TRBV6-5 and TRBJ1-5; possible D gene TRBD1, 5 bases. Trimming removed 6 bases at V and 3 bases at J, with 9 bases between. Germline CDR1 and CDR2: MNHEY and SVGAGI. The CDR3 length is 13 residues. CDR3 coding DNA: TGTGCCAGCAGGATGACAGTCAATCAGCCCCAGCATTTT. This translates into CASRMTVNQPQHF.

This clonotype was picked up a small number of times. The genes are TRBV12-3 or TRBV12-4 and TRBJ2-7; TRBD2 matches 10 bases. This CDR3 contains 20 residues. The V segment lost 3 bases and the J segment 0 bases; nucleotides outside the gene matches: 17. CDR3 region: CASSFVKPSSGGTSSYEQYF. The DNA of the CDR3 is TGTGCCAGCAGTTTCGTAAAGCCCTCTAGCGGGGGAACAAGCTCCTACGAGCAGTACTTC.

This clonotype occurred a few times. The V call is TRBV15, the J call TRBJ1-5; D call uncertain. The V gene lost 1 base and the J gene lost 0 bases, with 1 base spanning the gap. Germline CDR1 LNHNV, CDR2 YYDKDF (reference sequence). There are 13 residues in the CDR3. CDR3 amino acids: CATSRVSNQPQHF. CDR3 DNA: TGTGCCACCAGCAGAGTTAGCAATCAGCCCCAGCATTTT.

The V and J genes are TRBV11-3 and TRBJ2-1, with D tentatively TRBD2 (5 bases). The V end lost 4 bases, the J end lost 7 bases, and 11 bases lay between the germline ends. Germline assignment: CDR1 SGHNT and CDR2 YENEEA. This CDR3 region has 13 residues. Here the CDR3 reads CASSSASLNEQFF. CDR3 DNA: TGTGCCAGCAGCTCCGCTAGCCTTAATGAGCAGTTCTTC.

This clonotype was seen a few times. The J gene is TRBJ2-5, the V gene TRBV10-3, with 11 bases lining up with TRBD1. V trimming: 7 bases; J trimming: 9 bases; junction bases outside the gene matches: 7. CDR1 is ENHRY and CDR2 is SYGVKD in the germline V gene. There are 13 residues in the CDR3. CDR3 nucleotide sequence: TGTGCCATCACCGCGGACAGGGGGCTGGCCCAGTACTTC. It yields the protein CAITADRGLAQYF.

The genes are TRBV6-6 and TRBJ2-7; D perhaps matches TRBD1 (5 bases). CDR1 MNHNY and CDR2 SVGAGI come from the germline V gene (reference sequence). Between the trimmed V and J ends, which lost 0 bases and 2 bases, there was a span of 14 bases. The CDR3 extends over 16 amino acids. The CDR3 sequence: CASSYSASDTPYEQYV. As DNA, the CDR3 is TGTGCCAGCAGTTACTCAGCCTCGGACACCCCCTACGAGCAGTACGTC.

The chain's CDR3 is CASSLGGKLQETQYF. CDR3 in DNA: TGTGCCAGCAGCTTAGGTGGTAAACTCCAAGAGACCCAGTACTTC. The chain joins TRBV7-9 to TRBJ2-5, with D unresolved. Trimming removed 1 base from V and 1 base from J, with 10 bases in between. Germline V gives CDR1 SEHNR, CDR2 FQNEAQ (reference sequence). The CDR3 covers 15 residues.

This chain links TRBV6-5 with TRBJ1-1; the D gene is possibly TRBD1 (5 bases). Germline CDR1 and CDR2: MNHEY and SVGAGI. The CDR3 runs to 14 residues. The germline V and J ends were trimmed by 6 bases and 4 bases, with 15 bases remaining between them. CDR3 protein: CASRPDMRGTEAFF. The CDR3 DNA is TGTGCCAGCAGGCCGGACATGAGGGGCACTGAAGCTTTCTTT.

This clonotype came up a few times. The chain combines TRBV10-3 with TRBJ2-2; no definite D call. CDR1 ENHRY and CDR2 SYGVKD come from the germline V gene. This CDR3 region has 13 residues. Trimming cost V 5 bases and J 1 base, with 5 bases left between them. The CDR3 loop is CAISPENTGELFF. The CDR3 nucleotides read TGTGCCATCAGTCCAGAGAACACCGGGGAGCTGTTTTTT.

The chain recombines TRBV6-5 with TRBJ1-2; D gene unclear. Deletions cut 2 bases from V and 8 bases from J, with 12 bases between. The length of the CDR3 is 13 residues. Per germline, CDR1 MNHEY and CDR2 SVGAGI. The chain's CDR3 is CASSYGIGGGYTF. In DNA form, the CDR3 reads TGTGCCAGCAGTTACGGTATAGGCGGGGGCTACACCTTC.

The chain uses TRBV4-1 and TRBJ1-2; tentative D call: TRBD1 (6 bases). Germline V CDR1 and CDR2: MGHRA, YSYEKL. V was trimmed by 8 bases and J by 9 bases, leaving 19 bases between them. CDR3 length: 13 amino acids. The CDR3 DNA follows: TGCGCCAGCCGAGCCACGCAGGGGTATAGCTACACCTTC. Protein sequence: CASRATQGYSYTF.